One sample yielded the 23 T cell receptor beta chains listed below, sequenced in a study of T cell changes during pregnancy in multiple sclerosis. Data came from immunoSEQ multiplex PCR; TCRdb stores just in-frame clones and leaves some out. The table has 41,000 or so clones, more than 85% seen once; the top ten hold 6% to 7%. Material: CD8+ T cells from peripheral blood mononuclear cells, obtained in the third trimester of pregnancy. These receptors came from a female donor with multiple sclerosis, enrolled in a pregnancy study.

V usage is TRBV27 and J usage is TRBJ2-1; possibly TRBD2 for D (6 bases). In germline, CDR1 is MNHEY, CDR2 SMNVEV (reference sequence). V was pared by 2 bases and J by 2 bases, with 13 bases between. This CDR3 is built from 16 residues. DNA of the CDR3: TGTGCCAGCAGTTTACTAGCGTCTCTAACCTACAATGAGCAGTTCTTC. It codes for CASSLLASLTYNEQFF.

The chain links TRBV28 to TRBJ2-7, with 7 positions matching TRBD1. Germline lookup yields CDR1 MDHEN and CDR2 SYDVKM. The ends lost 7 bases at V and 0 bases at J; junction bases unmatched: 3. The CDR3 covers 13 residues. In DNA form, the CDR3 reads TGTGCCAGCATCGGGACAGTCTCCTACGAGCAGTACTTC. Translating it yields CASIGTVSYEQYF.

The V gene is TRBV27, the J gene TRBJ2-1, with TRBD2 as a possible D gene (8 bases). The CDR3 runs to 17 residues. Between the trimmed V and J ends, which lost 4 bases and 2 bases, there was a span of 18 bases. Germline V lookup: CDR1 MNHEY, CDR2 SMNVEV (reference sequence). CDR3: CASSSYPGGLAYNEQFF. The CDR3 DNA is TGTGCCAGCAGTTCTTACCCAGGGGGACTAGCCTACAATGAGCAGTTCTTC.

This chain links TRBV9 with TRBJ1-1; D not certain. The ends were cut back, 0 bases at V and 1 base at J, with 10 bases in the middle. The CDR3 runs to 15 residues. Germline values: CDR1 SGDLS, CDR2 YYNGEE. The CDR3 sequence: CASSVEAGTNTEAFF. The CDR3 DNA reads as TGTGCCAGCAGCGTAGAGGCAGGTACGAACACTGAAGCTTTCTTT.

V and J are TRBV15 and TRBJ2-2; 10 positions agree with TRBD1. The CDR3 spans 15 residues. V was pared by 5 bases and J by 5 bases, with 5 bases of the junction left unmatched. Germline values: CDR1 LNHNV, CDR2 YYDKDF (reference sequence). The CDR3 protein is CATSPTGGATGELFF. DNA for the CDR3: TGTGCCACCAGCCCGACAGGGGGCGCGACCGGGGAGCTGTTTTTT. The full variable domain, its missing parts supplied by reference TRBV15 and TRBJ2-2, is DAMVIQNPRYQVTQFGKPVTLSCSQTLNHNVMYWYQQKSSQAPKLLFHYYDKDFNNEADTPDNFQSRRPNTSFCFLDIRSPGLGDTAMYLCATSPTGGATGELFFGEGSRLTVL.

V usage is TRBV13 and J usage is TRBJ2-1; a possible D gene is TRBD2 (5 bases). The CDR3 sequence is 13 residues long. The ends were cut back, 4 bases at V and 8 bases at J, with 12 bases in the middle. Germline loops: CDR1 PRHDT, CDR2 FYEKMQ (reference sequence). The CDR3 nucleotides are TGTGCCAGCAGCTCCACTAGTTTTGATGAGCAGTTCTTC. Translated, it gives CASSSTSFDEQFF.

The chain links TRBV10-3 to TRBJ2-7, with D perhaps TRBD1 (6 bases). V lost 5 bases and J 1 base, leaving 15 bases between the germline ends. Looked up from germline, CDR1 is ENHRY and CDR2 is SYGVKD. This CDR3 region has 15 residues. The CDR3 DNA is TGTGCCATCAGTTCAAACAGGGACGTGTCCTACGAGCAGTACTTC. As protein: CAISSNRDVSYEQYF.

The V call is TRBV5-4, the J call TRBJ1-1; TRBD1 might be the D (6 bases). The CDR3 is 15 residues long. Trimming shortened V by 5 bases and J by 1 base, and 15 bases separated the two germline ends. Germline V gene sequence: CDR1 SGHNT, CDR2 YYREEE (reference sequence). The CDR3 nucleotides are TGTGCCAGCAGTTCTCTGACAGGAGGGAACACTGAAGCTTTCTTT. Its protein is CASSSLTGGNTEAFF. The full variable domain, its missing parts supplied by reference TRBV5-4 and TRBJ1-1, is ETGVTQSPTHLIKTRGQQVTLRCSSQSGHNTVSWYQQALGQGPQFIFQYYREEENGRGNFPPRFSGLQFPNYSSELNVNALELDDSALYLCASSSLTGGNTEAFFGQGTRLTVV.

The rearrangement links TRBV6-6 to TRBJ2-7; D uncertain. The CDR3 loop spans 13 amino acids. V dropped 3 bases and J dropped 7 bases, with 13 bases sitting between them. Germline CDR1 reads MNHNY; CDR2 reads SVGAGI (reference sequence). The CDR3 coding sequence is TGTGCCAGCAGTTATGAAGTGGCCGGGGAGCAGTACTTC. It yields the protein CASSYEVAGEQYF.

This clone has only one observation. The chain combines TRBV5-1 with TRBJ2-5; D is uncertain. The CDR3 runs 12 residues. In germline, CDR1 is SGHRS, CDR2 YFSETQ. Trimming pared 0 bases from V and 5 bases from J, leaving 5 bases between. As DNA, the CDR3 is TGCGCCAGCAGCTTGGACGCGGAGACCCAGTACTTC. Its protein product is CASSLDAETQYF. Supplemented by reference TRBV5-1 and TRBJ2-5, the full variable domain reads KAGVTQTPRYLIKTRGQQVTLSCSPISGHRSVSWYQQTPGQGLQFLFEYFSETQRNKGNFPGRFSGRQFSNSRSEMNVSTLELGDSALYLCASSLDAETQYFGPGTRLLVL.

The CDR3: CASSVQSYNEQFF. CDR3 nucleotides: TGTGCCAGCAGCGTCCAGTCCTACAATGAGCAGTTCTTC. This chain connects TRBV9 to TRBJ2-1; the D is unclear. This CDR3 contains 13 residues. Per germline, CDR1 SGDLS and CDR2 YYNGEE. Deletions cut 2 bases from V and 1 base from J, with 4 bases between.

The chain recombines TRBV30 with TRBJ2-7, with TRBD2 matching over 7 bases. Trimming removed 3 bases from V and 1 base from J; junction bases left unmatched: 3. The CDR3 covers 13 residues. CDR1 and CDR2 (germline): GTSNPN, SVGIG (reference sequence). The CDR3 loop is CAWRGRGSYEQYF. In DNA, the CDR3 is TGTGCCTGGAGGGGGAGGGGTTCCTACGAGCAGTACTTC.

The chain carries TRBV11-2 and TRBJ1-1; D possibly corresponds to TRBD1 (6 bases). The V end was cut by 5 bases, the J end by 1 base, with 17 bases between. Germline lookup yields CDR1 SGHAT and CDR2 FQNNGV. This CDR3 spans 16 amino acids. DNA for the CDR3: TGTGCCAGCAGCCCCGAGGGGGACAACCCGAACACTGAAGCTTTCTTT. It translates to CASSPEGDNPNTEAFF.

The rearrangement links TRBV7-8 to TRBJ2-3; 11 bases match TRBD1. In germline, CDR1 is SGHVS, CDR2 FQNEAQ. The trim removed 6 bases at V and 1 base at J, leaving 15 bases unmatched. There are 19 residues in the CDR3. This CDR3 reads CASRIDRDRGEYGTDTQYF. The CDR3 nucleotides are TGTGCCAGCAGAATAGACCGGGACAGGGGGGAGTATGGCACAGATACGCAGTATTTT.

This chain connects TRBV6-1 to TRBJ2-1; 7 positions agree with TRBD2. The CDR3 is 15 residues long. The J segment lost 4 bases and the V segment lost 3 bases, leaving 6 bases of the junction unmatched. Germline lookup yields CDR1 MNHNS and CDR2 SASEGT. DNA for the CDR3: TGTGCCAGCAGTGACGGCGGGGGAACTTACAATGAGCAGTTCTTC. Translating gives CASSDGGGTYNEQFF.

This clone was observed a handful of times. The chain carries TRBV6-5 and TRBJ2-5; TRBD2 is a possible D gene (7 bases). Deletions cut 2 bases from V and 3 bases from J, with 16 bases between. Germline-derived CDR1 and CDR2 are MNHEY and SVGAGI. The CDR3 sequence is 16 residues long. CDR3 sequence: CASSYPRGTTKETQYF. In nucleotides, the CDR3 is TGTGCCAGCAGTTACCCAAGGGGGACTACGAAAGAGACCCAGTACTTC.

V is TRBV2 and J is TRBJ1-3; no clear D. The CDR3 contains 14 residues. Deletions cut 7 bases from V and 1 base from J, with 11 bases between. CDR1 and CDR2 (germline): SNHLY, FYNNEI. The CDR3 coding sequence is TGTGCCAGCACCTGTCCCCTATCTGGAAACACCATATATTTT. Amino acids: CASTCPLSGNTIYF.

The rearrangement uses TRBV2 and TRBJ2-5; 7 bases are shared with TRBD1. The CDR3 is 17 amino acids. V was clipped by 6 bases and J by 5 bases; unmatched bases: 18. The germline CDR1 and CDR2 sequences are SNHLY and FYNNEI. CDR3 sequence: CASSWTTGDALGETQYF. The CDR3 region has the DNA TGTGCCAGCAGCTGGACCACAGGGGACGCCTTGGGCGAGACCCAGTACTTC.

The CDR3 spells CASSLATPRQPQHF. In DNA form, the CDR3 reads TGTGCCAGCAGTTTAGCCACCCCGCGGCAGCCCCAGCATTTT. This chain connects TRBV28 to TRBJ1-5; D is uncertain. The CDR3 totals 14 residues. Germline assignment: CDR1 MDHEN and CDR2 SYDVKM. Trimming shortened V by 2 bases and J by 7 bases, and 12 bases separated the two germline ends.

The chain has TRBV14 and TRBJ2-5, with D hard to call. The length of the CDR3 is 14 residues. The germline CDR1 and CDR2 sequences are SGHDN and FVKESK. Trimming shortened V by 0 bases and J by 0 bases, and 5 bases separated the two germline ends. This chain's CDR3 is CASSQDINQETQYF. CDR3 nucleotide sequence: TGTGCCAGCAGCCAAGACATCAACCAAGAGACCCAGTACTTC.

V and J are TRBV7-9 and TRBJ1-2; D uncertain. The V end was cut by 3 bases, the J end by 8 bases, with 7 bases between. The V gene's germline CDR1 is SEHNR and CDR2 FQNEAQ (reference sequence). The CDR3 consists of 11 residues. CDR3 sequence: CASSFLGGYTF. CDR3 DNA sequence: TGTGCCAGCAGCTTTCTAGGAGGCTACACCTTC.

V gene TRBV7-9 combines with J gene TRBJ2-1, with a weak D call TRBD2 (6 bases). Trimming removed 5 bases at V and 12 bases at J, with 20 bases between. The CDR3 totals 14 residues. Germline CDR1 and CDR2: SEHNR and FQNEAQ (reference sequence). DNA for the CDR3: TGTGCCAGCAGCACCGGGACGGGAGATTATGGGCAGTTCTTC. Its translation is CASSTGTGDYGQFF.

V gene TRBV20-1 combines with J gene TRBJ2-3, with TRBD2 matching over 7 bases. V trimming: 6 bases; J trimming: 11 bases; junction bases outside the gene matches: 2. The CDR3 runs to 9 residues. Germline V gives CDR1 DFQATT, CDR2 SNEGSKA (reference sequence). CDR3 sequence (DNA): TGCAGTGCGGGGAGGGGGCAGTATTTT. Amino acids: CSAGRGQYF.